This TCR beta chain stems from a study of OX40 agonist ivuxolimab in advanced cancers. The overall study: Every 2 weeks, patients received ivuxolimab intravenously, dosed at 0.01 to 10 mg/kg. Enrollees could have had prior anti-PD-1, anti-PD-L1 or anti-CTLA-4 therapy, which under 50% had received. Dose-escalation patients suffered from hepatocellular carcinoma, melanoma, renal cell or head and neck cancer.

TCRdb's copy holds only in-frame clones and misses some; the assay was immunoSEQ multiplex PCR. The sample lists roughly 76,000 clones; approximately 90% were seen once. Trimming took off 2 bases at V and 0 bases at J, with 11 bases between the two ends. The CDR3 contains 16 residues. CDR1 is SGHAT, CDR2 FQNNGV, per germline. The source of this sequence is an adult with an advanced solid tumor such as melanoma, head and neck, liver or kidney cancer. Specimen: CD4+ or CD8+ T cells sorted from blood, collected in a trial of the OX40 agonist ivuxolimab. This sequence joins TRBV11-2 and TRBJ2-1, with D unresolved. CDR3 residues: CASSLWPIASYNEQFF. The CDR3 nucleotides read TGTGCCAGCAGCTTATGGCCTATCGCCTCCTACAATGAGCAGTTCTTC.